This entry concerns a single TCR beta chain. The antigen remains unidentified. The CDR3 is made up of 14 amino acids. With UMIs, 5'RACE template switching was used to make TCR beta cDNA. TCRdb re-called the 5' RACE reads and shows each CDR3 protein once, DNA omitted. The listing records about 260,000 distinct CDR3 sequences. This sample is drawn from a study of T cells expressing NK-cell markers. Study outcomes and limitations: Dominant NKG2C+ clonotypes accounted for 1.0-7.0% of CD8+ T cells in roughly 6 donors.

The sequencing sample was made of blood T cells: a sorted CD56 or NKG2C T cell subset, CD4+ or CD8+ T cells, or bulk PBMC T cells (not recorded which). The source is a young man in good health. The chain couples TRBV12-3 or TRBV12-4 to TRBJ1-1; there is no DNA to check the TCRdb D call of TRBD1. Here the CDR3 reads CASRPSGQGTEAFF.